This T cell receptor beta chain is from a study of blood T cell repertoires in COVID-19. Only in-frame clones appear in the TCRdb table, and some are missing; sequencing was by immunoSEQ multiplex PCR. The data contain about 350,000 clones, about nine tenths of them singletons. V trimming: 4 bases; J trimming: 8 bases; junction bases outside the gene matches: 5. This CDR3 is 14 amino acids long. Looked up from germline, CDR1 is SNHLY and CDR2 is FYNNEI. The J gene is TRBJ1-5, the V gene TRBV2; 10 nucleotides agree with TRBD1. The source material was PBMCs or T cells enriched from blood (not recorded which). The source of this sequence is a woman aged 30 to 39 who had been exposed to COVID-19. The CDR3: CASSGEDRGKPQHF. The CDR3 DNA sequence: TGTGCCAGCAGTGGAGAGGACAGGGGGAAGCCCCAGCATTTT.